This is a list of T cell receptor beta chains from one sample in a study of blood T cell repertoires in COVID-19. Clones were sequenced by immunoSEQ multiplex PCR, and TCRdb holds only the in-frame ones, with some missing. The table shows 250,000 to 350,000 clones, with around 90% occurring only once. The material sequenced was peripheral blood. Source of these receptors: a man younger than 30 with active or convalescent COVID-19. Both conserved end residues are part of each CDR3. A D gene is named only where the DNA matches it firmly. Part of the rows lack a size; the others show once, few, many or a class for expanded clones.

TRBV27	TRBD1	TRBJ2-7	.	TGTGCCAGCAGTTTATACAGGGGGTACGAGCAGTACTTC	CASSLYRGYEQYF
TRBV11-2	TRBD2	TRBJ2-2	.	TGTGCCAGCAGCGCCTTGCTCGGGACTAGCTGGGGCACCGGGGAGCTGTTTTTT	CASSALLGTSWGTGELFF
TRBV7-8	.	TRBJ1-2	.	TGTGCCAGCAGCTTATTTCCCCCAGGGGCCAACTATGGCTACACCTTC	CASSLFPPGANYGYTF
TRBV4-3	.	TRBJ2-3	.	TGCGCCAGCAGCCAACCGGGCGGCGGGCCCAGCACAGATACGCAGTATTTT	CASSQPGGGPSTDTQYF
TRBV7-8	.	TRBJ1-5	few	TGTGCCAGCAGCTTAGCTTTCGACAGAAATCAGCCCCAGCATTTT	CASSLAFDRNQPQHF
TRBV3-1/TRBV3-2	.	TRBJ2-3	.	TGTGCCAGCAGCCCAAGACCAGACTCATACGACACAGATACGCAGTATTTT	CASSPRPDSYDTDTQYF
TRBV6-2/TRBV6-3	TRBD2	TRBJ2-1	few	TGTGCCAGCAGTTACCGGCGCGGGAGTGCTGGTGAGCAGTTCTTC	CASSYRRGSAGEQFF
TRBV6-5	.	TRBJ1-2	.	TGTGCCAGCAGTTACCTGGACAGTAATGGCTACACCTTC	CASSYLDSNGYTF
TRBV5-1	TRBD2	TRBJ2-3	.	TGCGCCAGCAGCTTGTCGGTGGGAGGGCCTCAAGATACGCAGTATTTT	CASSLSVGGPQDTQYF
TRBV13	TRBD1	TRBJ2-7	.	TGTGCCAGCAGCCTCGGACAGGCGACCTACGAGCAGTACTTC	CASSLGQATYEQYF
TRBV7-2	TRBD2	TRBJ2-2	.	TGTGCCAGCAGTCCCATAGCGGGGGGATCGAACACCGGGGAGCTGTTTTTT	CASSPIAGGSNTGELFF
TRBV20-1	.	TRBJ1-3	.	TGCAGTGCTAGTACCGGTCTCTCTGGAAACACCATATATTTT	CSASTGLSGNTIYF
TRBV24-1	.	TRBJ2-5	.	TGTGCCACCAGTGACTCAGGAGGGAGAGGGAGAGGTAGCCAAGAGACCCAGTACTTC	CATSDSGGRGRGSQETQYF
TRBV28	.	TRBJ1-1	.	TGTGCCAGCAGTTGGGGGGCGGGGGACACTGAAGCTTTCTTT	CASSWGAGDTEAFF
TRBV25-1	.	TRBJ2-1	.	TGTGCCAGCAGTGAATATGTTGGGACTCACAATGAGCAGTTCTTC	CASSEYVGTHNEQFF
TRBV27	.	TRBJ1-1	.	TGTGCCAGCAGGGGCGACAACCGAGAAGCTTTCTTT	CASRGDNREAFF
TRBV14	.	TRBJ2-2	once	TGTGCCAGCAGCCAAGATTTGGGCAGTTGGAACACCGGGGAGCTGTTTTTT	CASSQDLGSWNTGELFF
TRBV6-2/TRBV6-3	TRBD2	TRBJ2-1	.	TGTGCCAGCAGTTACAGTCTAGCGGGGTACAATGAGCAGTTCTTC	CASSYSLAGYNEQFF
TRBV6-1	.	TRBJ1-1	.	TGTGCCAGCAGTGATATAACAGACACTGAAGCTTTCTTT	CASSDITDTEAFF
TRBV19	TRBD1	TRBJ1-1	.	TGTGCCAGTAGTCCTGAGGGGGCTACTGAAGCTTTCTTT	CASSPEGATEAFF
TRBV9	.	TRBJ2-7	once	TGTGCCAGCAGCGACAGGGACACGAACGACGAGCAGTACTTC	CASSDRDTNDEQYF
TRBV27	.	TRBJ1-1	.	TGTGCCAGCAGTTTAGAGGGCGCCTACACTGAAGCTTTCTTT	CASSLEGAYTEAFF
TRBV2	.	TRBJ1-2	.	TGTGCCAGCAGTGTCGCCAGGGGAGCCTATGGCTACACCTTC	CASSVARGAYGYTF
TRBV27	TRBD2	TRBJ2-1	.	TGTGCCAGCAGTTTAAGAGGACTAGCGGGAGTTTACAATGAGCAGTTCTTC	CASSLRGLAGVYNEQFF
TRBV7-9	.	TRBJ1-2	.	TGTGCCAGCAGCTTAGATCCGGGGAGGGATGGCTACACCTTC	CASSLDPGRDGYTF
TRBV5-1	.	TRBJ1-2	.	TGCGCCAGCAGCCCTCTTACTGGCAGGGAATCGAGTGGCTACACCTTC	CASSPLTGRESSGYTF
TRBV7-9	.	TRBJ1-3	.	TGTGCCAGCAGCCCCGGAGTTTTAGGAGGAAACACCATATATTTT	CASSPGVLGGNTIYF